This record covers a single TCR beta chain. The antigen is undetermined. This CDR3 region has 15 residues. The V end lost 5 bases, the J end lost 11 bases, and 24 bases lay between the germline ends. Germline lookup yields CDR1 SEHNR and CDR2 FQNEAQ (reference sequence). Unique molecular identifiers were present in the TCR beta cDNA libraries. Via MiXCR, TCRdb re-called the PCR reads, giving one row per CDR3 protein. This table holds 750,000 to 900,000 distinct CDR3 sequences, just over 45% found once. This entry is derived from a study of post-analysis software for immune sequencing data. As for the study in general: Several disease courses (relapsing-remitting, secondary progressive and progressive-relapsing) of multiple sclerosis were included. Overall study results and limits: Patients used about five TRBV segments, including TRBV5-6, TRBV5-1 and TRBV20-1, more often than controls. Significantly decreased normalized Chao1 diversity was recorded for multiple sclerosis patients relative to controls. The authors found that F measure strongly co-clustered same-batch samples.

Sequencing was carried out using blood. The chain joins TRBV7-9 to TRBJ2-5; maybe TRBD1 (8 bases). This clonotype originated in a girl between 10 and 17 years old with multiple sclerosis. The CDR3 coding sequence is TGTGCCAGCAGCACAGCGGGACAGGCAAGAGTGGAGCAGTACTTC. The encoded protein is CASSTAGQARVEQYF.